The 4 T cell receptor beta chains reported below all come from one sample, sequenced in a study of cytomegalovirus exposure and HLA in healthy donors. With 60 Vbeta and 13 Jbeta primers, the PCR was carried out. The protocol was immunoSEQ multiplex PCR, while the TCRdb copy is restricted to in-frame clones and leaves out a portion. The sample contains around 150,000 clones, 70% to 80% of which appear only once. The sample comprised PBMCs. These receptors originate from a man aged 35 to 55 in good health and CMV-seronegative.

The chain is built from TRBV6-1 and TRBJ2-7; D is undetermined. V lost 8 bases and J 2 bases, leaving 10 bases between the germline ends. The CDR3 covers 12 residues. Germline lookup yields CDR1 MNHNS and CDR2 SASEGT. The CDR3 spells CASGRVPYEQYF. CDR3 in DNA: TGTGCCAGCGGCCGGGTCCCCTACGAGCAGTACTTC.

The rearrangement joins TRBV27 to TRBJ1-1; weak D call: TRBD1 (5 bases). The CDR3 spans 14 residues. The germline gives CDR1 MNHEY, CDR2 SMNVEV (reference sequence). The V and J ends lost 5 bases and 3 bases respectively, with 13 bases between them. The CDR3: CASSGQGSHTEAFF. CDR3 nucleotide sequence: TGTGCCAGCAGTGGCCAGGGATCCCACACTGAAGCTTTCTTT.

V gene TRBV27 combines with J gene TRBJ2-6, with TRBD2 identical over 11 bases. The CDR3 loop spans 18 amino acids. V was clipped by 1 base and J by 3 bases; unmatched bases: 5. Germline V lookup: CDR1 MNHEY, CDR2 SMNVEV (reference sequence). CDR3 nucleotide sequence: TGTGCCAGCAGTTTATTGACTAGCGGGATGAGTGGGGCCAACGTCCTGACTTTC. This codes for CASSLLTSGMSGANVLTF. Complete variable domain (other parts from reference TRBV27 and TRBJ2-6): EAQVTQNPRYLITVTGKKLTVTCSQNMNHEYMSWYRQDPGLGLRQIYYSMNVEVTDKGDVPEGYKVSRKEKRNFPLILESPSPNQTSLYFCASSLLTSGMSGANVLTFGAGSRLTVL.

The rearrangement joins TRBV5-6 to TRBJ2-5; 7 bases fit TRBD1. CDR1 and CDR2 from the germline V gene are SGHDT and YYEEEE. This CDR3 has 15 residues. V shed 1 base and J 4 bases; nucleotides not matched to a gene: 7. CDR3 sequence (DNA): TGTGCCAGCAGCTTGACCTTACAGGGGAGAGAGACCCAGTACTTC. It codes for CASSLTLQGRETQYF.